The entry below gives a single T cell receptor (beta chain) sequence along with its context. Its matching antigen is unknown. The source of the sample is a study of T cell repertoires in cytomegalovirus infection. Study at large: Recently identified HLA-C-restricted CMV epitopes were among the peptides used.

In TCRdb, the reads were re-called with MiXCR into one record per CDR3 protein. Of 110,000 or so distinct CDR3 sequences listed, around 28% were seen once; the top ten hold roughly three quarters. The study's findings and limits: In two of eight donors, the top clonotype was HLA-C-restricted CMV-specific.

CDR1 and CDR2 from the germline V gene are DFQATT and SNEGSKA (reference sequence). The CDR3 length is 13 residues. Trimming took off 5 bases at V and 0 bases at J, with 8 bases between the two ends. This chain joins TRBV20-1 and TRBJ1-3; no clear D gene. The sample here was CD8+ T cells from cultured PBMCs, taken from culture after CMV antigen stimulation. This receptor was obtained from a human donor in good health (CMV status not recorded). Some clones in this sample may be carry-over from other donors' samples. CDR3 loop: CSAPTGSGNTIYF. The CDR3 DNA follows: TGCAGTGCTCCGACTGGCTCTGGAAACACCATATATTTT.